This entry lists 28 T cell receptor beta chains sequenced from one sample in a study of cytomegalovirus exposure and HLA in healthy donors (dated by TCRdb to 2016 to 2017). Libraries came from the immunoSEQ multiplex PCR assay. A mixture of 60 forward primers for TCR Vbeta segments and 13 reverse primers for TCR Jbeta segments was used in the multiplex PCR. TCRdb stores this immuneACCESS table with in-frame sequences only. Part of the clones is absent; in the studies checked, under half of the shortfall reflects unresolved V genes, and no reason is known for the rest. The sample yields approximately 170,000 clones; more than 65% were counted once. The ten largest clonotypes hold about 2.9% of the sample. Material: PBMCs. Source of these receptors: a middle-aged woman in good health and CMV-seropositive.

Only a few counts were recorded for this clone. The chain uses TRBV6-6 and TRBJ2-3, with 8 nucleotides matching TRBD1. The V and J ends lost 4 bases and 2 bases, in that order; junction bases with no gene match: 5. This CDR3 has 15 amino acids. In germline, CDR1 is MNHNY, CDR2 SVGAGI (reference sequence). CDR3 protein: CASSLTGQATDTQYF. The DNA of the CDR3 is TGTGCCAGCAGTTTGACGGGACAGGCCACAGATACGCAGTATTTT.

The genes are TRBV4-2 and TRBJ2-3; D is unresolved. Trimming cost V 0 bases and J 4 bases, with 17 bases left between them. Germline V CDR1 and CDR2: LGHNA, YNFKEQ. CDR3 length: 17 amino acids. This CDR3 reads CASSQEKAYYSPDTQYF. For the CDR3, the DNA is TGTGCCAGCAGCCAAGAGAAGGCCTACTATAGCCCAGATACGCAGTATTTT.

The V and J genes are TRBV7-2 and TRBJ2-1; TRBD1 is a possible D gene (7 bases). CDR1 and CDR2 from the germline V gene are SGHTA and FQGNSA. The germline V and J ends were trimmed by 3 bases and 0 bases, with 12 bases remaining between them. CDR3 length equals 16 residues. The CDR3 protein is CASSLAQGGSYNEQFF. CDR3 nucleotides: TGTGCCAGCAGCTTGGCGCAGGGGGGCTCCTACAATGAGCAGTTCTTC.

This clone was counted only a few times. The genes are TRBV6-5 and TRBJ1-3, with 9 bases fitting TRBD1. There are 15 residues in the CDR3. CDR1 is MNHEY and CDR2 is SVGAGI in the germline V gene. After removal of 4 bases from V and 0 bases from J, the junction contained 1 base not matched to a gene. In nucleotides, the CDR3 is TGTGCCAGCAGTTGGACAGGGGACTCTGGAAACACCATATATTTT. Residues: CASSWTGDSGNTIYF.

This clone was detected a few times. The chain joins TRBV7-9 to TRBJ2-7, with TRBD2 matching 8 bases. The J segment lost 5 bases and the V segment lost 1 base, leaving 7 bases of the junction unmatched. From germline, CDR1 is SEHNR and CDR2 FQNEAQ (reference sequence). The CDR3 is 15 residues long. In DNA form, the CDR3 reads TGTGCCAGCAGCTTAGGGGGTAGCGGGGCTGACGAGCAGTACTTC. This codes for CASSLGGSGADEQYF.

The chain recombines TRBV19 with TRBJ1-4; possible D gene TRBD1, 6 bases. The CDR3 is made up of 15 amino acids. Germline V gene sequence: CDR1 LNHDA, CDR2 SQIVND (reference sequence). Trimming took 3 bases from V and 8 from J, leaving 16 bases between them. CDR3 DNA sequence: TGTGCCAGTAGTATCACGACAGGAATTTACGAAAAACTGTTTTTT. This translates into CASSITTGIYEKLFF.

V gene TRBV6-1 combines with J gene TRBJ2-5, with 9 bases identical to TRBD1. The closer fit of TRBJ2-7 to the DNA end suggests the J call may be wrong. The CDR3 is 18 residues long. Germline CDR1 MNHNS, CDR2 SASEGT. In nucleotides, the CDR3 is TGTGCCAGCAGTGAAGGGTGGGGACAGGGAGGTAGGGCCTACGAGCAGTACTTC. Its translation: CASSEGWGQGGRAYEQYF.

The CDR3 region has the DNA TGTGCCAGCAGTTCGGGGCCGGGCGGGGGGAAAGCTTTCTTT. It translates to CASSSGPGGGKAFF. The chain is built from TRBV27 and TRBJ1-1; D may be TRBD1 (5 bases). The germline CDR1 and CDR2 sequences are MNHEY and SMNVEV (reference sequence). The CDR3 consists of 14 residues. V lost 4 bases and J 9 bases, leaving 18 bases between the germline ends.

The chain uses TRBV7-9 and TRBJ1-4; 7 positions match TRBD1. The V gene end was trimmed by 6 bases and the J gene end by 4 bases; junction bases not matched to a gene: 17. CDR3 size: 18 residues. In germline, CDR1 is SEHNR, CDR2 FQNEAQ (reference sequence). CDR3 sequence (DNA): TGTGCCAGCAGGTCTGACAGGGCAATGGGTTCCAGTAATGAAAAACTGTTTTTT. It yields the protein CASRSDRAMGSSNEKLFF.

The rearrangement uses TRBV7-2 and TRBJ1-1, with D uncertain. Deletions cut 6 bases from V and 3 bases from J, with 11 bases between. Germline V gives CDR1 SGHTA, CDR2 FQGNSA. This CDR3 is built from 13 residues. CDR3 in amino acids: CASRSQRDTEAFF. The CDR3 bases are TGTGCCAGCAGATCACAGAGGGACACTGAAGCTTTCTTT.

Regarding this clone: Relative to the germline gene, one junction end is altered; a read error may explain this. The V gene is TRBV6-1, the J gene TRBJ1-6; D ambiguous. CDR3 length equals 15 residues. The germline gives CDR1 MNHNS, CDR2 SASEGT. Here the CDR3 reads CASSGGGFGDSPLNF. The CDR3 DNA sequence: TGTGCCAGCAGTGGTGGAGGATTCGGAGATTCACCCCTCAACTTT.

The rearrangement joins TRBV27 to TRBJ2-7; D ambiguous. The CDR3 is 12 amino acids. V lost 2 bases and J lost 2, with 4 bases in between. Germline V CDR1 and CDR2: MNHEY, SMNVEV (reference sequence). The CDR3 coding sequence is TGTGCCAGCAGTTTACTAACCTACGAGCAGTACTTC. Its protein product is CASSLLTYEQYF.

The chain recombines TRBV9 with TRBJ2-5; D is unresolved. The V gene's germline CDR1 is SGDLS and CDR2 YYNGEE. V gave up 0 bases and J gave up 1 base, with 13 bases separating them. The CDR3 spans 16 residues. CDR3 sequence (DNA): TGTGCCAGCAGCGTAGCGGCGGCAGACCTCCAAGAGACCCAGTACTTC. Its protein is CASSVAAADLQETQYF.

The CDR3 nucleotides read TGTGCCAGCACCAAAGCGGGGAGCGGCGAGCAGTACTTC. This encodes CASTKAGSGEQYF. V is TRBV6-6 and J is TRBJ2-7; 7 bases map to TRBD2. The CDR3 runs 13 residues. After removal of 7 bases from V and 6 bases from J, the junction contained 9 bases not matched to a gene. CDR1 MNHNY and CDR2 SVGAGI come from the germline V gene (reference sequence).

This clone was counted a few times. This chain connects TRBV5-4 to TRBJ2-7; 9 nucleotides align to TRBD2. The CDR3 has 15 amino acids. Germline loops: CDR1 SGHNT, CDR2 YYREEE (reference sequence). The V gene end was trimmed by 2 bases and the J gene end by 5 bases; junction bases not matched to a gene: 8. The CDR3 loop is CASSLSSGSFDEQYF. The CDR3 DNA is TGTGCCAGCAGCTTAAGTAGCGGGAGTTTCGACGAGCAGTACTTC.

Regarding this clone: One end of the junction is discordant with germline, which a read error may explain. The chain couples TRBV4-1 to TRBJ1-5, with a possible D match to TRBD1 (5 bases). Germline CDR1 is MGHRA and CDR2 is YSYEKL. CDR3 length equals 16 residues. As DNA, the CDR3 is TGCGCCAGCAGCCAAGAGGAGGGACCGGGGATGCAGCCCCAGAATTTT. Its protein is CASSQEEGPGMQPQNF.

The J gene is TRBJ2-1, the V gene TRBV5-1, with 8 bases identical to TRBD2. Germline V gives CDR1 SGHRS, CDR2 YFSETQ. The V segment lost 0 bases and the J segment 8 bases; nucleotides outside the gene matches: 7. The CDR3 covers 15 residues. CDR3 nucleotide sequence: TGCGCCAGCAGCTTGGTAGGTAGCGGGGTTGATGAGCAGTTCTTC. Its translation is CASSLVGSGVDEQFF. Using reference TRBV5-1 and TRBJ2-1 for the parts outside the CDR3, the full variable domain is KAGVTQTPRYLIKTRGQQVTLSCSPISGHRSVSWYQQTPGQGLQFLFEYFSETQRNKGNFPGRFSGRQFSNSRSEMNVSTLELGDSALYLCASSLVGSGVDEQFFGPGTRLTVL.

The genes are TRBV19 and TRBJ2-3; 9 nucleotides match TRBD1. Germline loops: CDR1 LNHDA, CDR2 SQIVND (reference sequence). The trim removed 5 bases at V and 8 bases at J, leaving 14 bases unmatched. The CDR3 length is 16 residues. CDR3 bases: TGTGCCAGTAGTCCGTCGGGGGGACAGGGACTCGCTACGCAGTATTTT. Amino acids: CASSPSGGQGLATQYF.

The V gene is TRBV29-1, the J gene TRBJ1-2, with D possibly being TRBD1 (5 bases). The germline gives CDR1 SQVTM, CDR2 ANQGSEA. Trimming stripped 3 bases from V and 0 bases from J, with 14 bases between. The CDR3 is 15 amino acids. CDR3 in amino acids: CSVDRAGETNYGYTF. CDR3 coding DNA: TGCAGCGTTGACCGTGCGGGGGAGACTAACTATGGCTACACCTTC.

The chain joins TRBV9 to TRBJ2-3; 12 bases fit TRBD2. This CDR3 region has 15 residues. Germline values: CDR1 SGDLS, CDR2 YYNGEE. V gave up 0 bases and J gave up 7 bases; unmatched junction bases: 3. CDR3 in amino acids: CASSVELAGGNTQYF. The CDR3 nucleotides read TGTGCCAGCAGCGTAGAACTAGCGGGGGGTAATACGCAGTATTTT.

The CDR3 loop is CASSYREALGGAFF. DNA of the CDR3: TGTGCCAGCAGTTACCGTGAGGCCCTGGGTGGAGCTTTCTTT. The chain joins TRBV6-5 to TRBJ1-1; no firm D call. Germline CDR1 MNHEY, CDR2 SVGAGI. The ends were cut back, 2 bases at V and 10 bases at J, with 17 bases in the middle. The CDR3 sequence is 14 residues long.

The rearrangement joins TRBV4-1 to TRBJ2-3, with 9 bases fitting TRBD2. Germline lookup yields CDR1 MGHRA and CDR2 YSYEKL. CDR3 length: 21 amino acids. V lost 0 bases to trimming and J lost 4 bases; unmatched junction nucleotides: 20. CDR3 sequence: CASSQEISRVAGGPSADTQYF. The CDR3 coding sequence is TGCGCCAGCAGCCAAGAAATAAGCAGGGTTGCGGGAGGGCCATCGGCAGATACGCAGTATTTT.

The rearrangement uses TRBV6-5 and TRBJ1-1, with TRBD1 matching 10 bases. The CDR3 runs 15 residues. The V gene's germline CDR1 is MNHEY and CDR2 SVGAGI. Trimming took 8 bases from V and 2 from J; bases not matched to a gene: 8. CDR3 residues: CASRFGDRGNTEAFF. CDR3 coding DNA: TGTGCCAGCCGGTTCGGGGACAGGGGTAACACTGAAGCTTTCTTT.

The rearrangement joins TRBV7-9 to TRBJ2-5; possibly TRBD1 for D (5 bases). The J call is in doubt because the DNA end fits TRBJ2-7 better. Germline loops: CDR1 SEHNR, CDR2 FQNEAQ (reference sequence). This CDR3 has 14 amino acids. CDR3 coding DNA: TGTGCCAGCAGCTTAGGGTTAGGGGTCCACGAGCAGTACTTC. Translated, it gives CASSLGLGVHEQYF.

The chain combines TRBV7-6 with TRBJ2-7; possibly TRBD1 for D (5 bases). Germline CDR1 is SGHVS and CDR2 is FNYEAQ. CDR3 length equals 15 residues. The V end was cut by 5 bases, the J end by 3 bases, with 17 bases between. CDR3 sequence (DNA): TGTGCCAGCAGCCCAGTCTGGACATCTAACTACGAGCAGTACTTC. This sequence encodes CASSPVWTSNYEQYF.

V gene TRBV19 combines with J gene TRBJ1-1; 8 bases align to TRBD1. The trim removed 4 bases at V and 4 bases at J, leaving 11 bases unmatched. There are 16 residues in the CDR3. CDR1 is LNHDA, CDR2 SQIVND, per germline (reference sequence). In nucleotides, the CDR3 is TGTGCCAGTAGTAGCGGCAGGGGGCGTAACGGCACTGAAGCTTTCTTT. Translated, it gives CASSSGRGRNGTEAFF. Complete variable domain (other parts from reference TRBV19 and TRBJ1-1): DGGITQSPKYLFRKEGQNVTLSCEQNLNHDAMYWYRQDPGQGLRLIYYSQIVNDFQKGDIAEGYSVSREKKESFPLTVTSAQKNPTAFYLCASSSGRGRNGTEAFFGQGTRLTVV.

The J gene is TRBJ2-1, the V gene TRBV9; 10 nucleotides match TRBD2. The CDR3 contains 19 residues. Germline CDR1 SGDLS, CDR2 YYNGEE. The trim removed 4 bases at V and 2 bases at J, leaving 15 bases unmatched. CDR3 in amino acids: CASSPEGLAGEQTYNEQFF. CDR3 sequence (DNA): TGTGCCAGCAGCCCCGAAGGTCTAGCGGGGGAGCAGACCTACAATGAGCAGTTCTTC.

This chain uses TRBV5-4 with TRBJ2-3; no clear D. This CDR3 comprises 12 residues. The germline V gene encodes CDR1 SGHNT and CDR2 YYREEE (reference sequence). Between the trimmed V and J ends, which lost 4 bases and 2 bases, there was a span of 5 bases. CDR3 in DNA: TGTGCCAGCAGCGCCTACACAGATACGCAGTATTTT. This sequence encodes CASSAYTDTQYF.